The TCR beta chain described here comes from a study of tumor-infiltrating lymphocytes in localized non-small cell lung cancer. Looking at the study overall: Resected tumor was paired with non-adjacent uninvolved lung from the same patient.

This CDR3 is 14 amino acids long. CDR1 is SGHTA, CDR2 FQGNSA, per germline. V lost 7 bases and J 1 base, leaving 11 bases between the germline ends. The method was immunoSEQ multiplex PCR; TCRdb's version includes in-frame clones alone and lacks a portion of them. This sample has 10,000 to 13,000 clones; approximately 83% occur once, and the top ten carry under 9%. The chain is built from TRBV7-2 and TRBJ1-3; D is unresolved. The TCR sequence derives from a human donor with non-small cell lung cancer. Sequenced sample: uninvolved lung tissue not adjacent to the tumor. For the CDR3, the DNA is TGTGCCAGCACCCCGGTGATGTCTGGAAACACCATATATTTT. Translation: CASTPVMSGNTIYF. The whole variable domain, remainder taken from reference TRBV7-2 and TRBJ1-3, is GAGVSQSPSNKVTEKGKDVELRCDPISGHTALYWYRQSLGQGLEFLIYFQGNSAPDKSGLPSDRFSAERTGGSVSTLTIQRTQQEDSAVYLCASTPVMSGNTIYFGEGSWLTVV.